This T cell receptor (beta chain) is drawn from a study of beta chain features in type 1 diabetes. Of the isolated RNA, all was reverse transcribed, and so the sequenced material was expressed TCRB transcripts. The read count averaged about 3.6 million across naive, central memory and regulatory T cell samples. Clones were read by immunoSEQ multiplex PCR, and TCRdb kept only the in-frame ones, dropping some. The sample lists about 400,000 clones; over 9.5% were seen once. V shed 5 bases and J 3 bases; nucleotides not matched to a gene: 7. The CDR3 length is 13 residues. Germline V gene data show CDR1 as SQVTM and CDR2 as ANQGSEA. Broader study findings: In comparison with healthy donors, patients had naive, central memory and Treg TCRB repertoires that appeared more similar. For Type 1 diabetes patients, all four CD4+ subsets carried TCRB CDR3s that were moderately but significantly shorter.

A note on this clone: No antigen is known for it.

The sequence was obtained from a woman in her late teens or twenties with type 1 diabetes. Sequenced material: naive CD4+ T cells from blood. This chain joins TRBV29-1 and TRBJ2-7; 7 bases fit TRBD2. The CDR3 reads CSVRGLGGYEQYF. The CDR3 DNA reads TGCAGCGTTCGAGGACTAGGCGGCTACGAGCAGTACTTC.